This T cell receptor (beta chain) originates from a study of cytomegalovirus exposure and HLA in healthy donors. The table lists this clone with a count of one. Antigen specificity is unknown. 60 Vbeta and 13 Jbeta primers were used in PCR. Measured with immunoSEQ multiplex PCR; TCRdb has only the in-frame clones, and not every one. The sample includes fewer than 130,000 clones, over 60% seen only once; the top ten take 1% to 1.5%. This CDR3 spans 13 amino acids. V was pared by 7 bases and J by 2 bases, with 13 bases between. Germline V gene data show CDR1 as SGHTS and CDR2 as YDEGEE. Study results and limitations: As a later analysis showed, a missense DCLRE1C variant was linked to trimming of TCR beta V- and J-genes. An analysis that was carried out later associated 16,951 TCR beta sequences with HLA alleles at 0.05 false discovery rate. CMV serostatus was the sole immune exposure information available.

The TCR was taken from a woman aged 25 to 39 in good health and CMV-seronegative. The source material was PBMCs. The chain has TRBV5-8 and TRBJ2-7; D may be TRBD2 (5 bases). In DNA form, the CDR3 reads TGTGCCAGCCCTAAGGAGGCCGCCTACGAGCAGTACTTC. It yields the protein CASPKEAAYEQYF.